The 29 T cell receptor beta chains presented below share a single source sample, sequenced in a study of OX40 agonist ivuxolimab in advanced cancers. Repertoires were generated with immunoSEQ multiplex PCR, while TCRdb's copy carries only in-frame clones and drops some. The sample has 15,000 to 20,000 clones, around 64% seen once; the top ten hold approximately 8.4%. Specimen: CD4+ or CD8+ T cells sorted from blood, collected in a trial of the OX40 agonist ivuxolimab. Source of these receptors: an adult with an advanced solid tumor such as melanoma, head and neck, liver or kidney cancer.

This clone is medium-sized (0.01 to 0.1%) by share. The chain carries TRBV19 and TRBJ1-2, with 7 nucleotides matching TRBD1. CDR1 is LNHDA and CDR2 is SQIVND in the germline V gene (reference sequence). The CDR3 loop spans 12 amino acids. With V trimmed by 7 bases and J by 8 bases, 7 bases remained unmatched. The CDR3, as DNA: TGTGCCAGTACCCCGGACAGGCGGGGCTACACCTTC. It encodes CASTPDRRGYTF.

J is TRBJ2-5 and V is TRBV12-5, with D perhaps TRBD1 (6 bases). Germline V gene lookup returns CDR1 LGHNT and CDR2 FRNRAP. The V gene lost 6 bases and the J gene lost 5 bases, with 16 bases spanning the gap. The CDR3 loop spans 14 amino acids. CDR3 sequence: CASGTTDQGETQYF. The CDR3 nucleotides read TGTGCTAGTGGGACGACAGATCAGGGGGAGACCCAGTACTTC.

The chain is built from TRBV4-2 and TRBJ1-3; D gene unclear. This CDR3 has 15 residues. The ends were cut back, 0 bases at V and 4 bases at J, with 10 bases in the middle. Germline CDR1 is LGHNA and CDR2 is YNFKEQ. CDR3 region: CASSQEDYIGNTIYF. As DNA, the CDR3 is TGTGCCAGCAGCCAAGAAGACTACATAGGAAACACCATATATTTT.

This clone was observed once. The V and J genes are TRBV19 and TRBJ2-1, with no clear D. The germline gives CDR1 LNHDA, CDR2 SQIVND (reference sequence). The CDR3 is 13 residues long. Trimming removed 3 bases from V and 5 bases from J, with 8 bases in between. CDR3 residues: CASSMYSNNEQFF. The CDR3 DNA reads as TGTGCCAGTAGTATGTACAGTAACAATGAGCAGTTCTTC.

The gene calls are TRBV12-5 and TRBJ2-3, with 9 positions matching TRBD2. This CDR3 comprises 19 residues. V lost 0 bases to trimming and J lost 0 bases; unmatched junction nucleotides: 10. CDR1 LGHNT and CDR2 FRNRAP come from the germline V gene. The CDR3 loop reads CASGLVWRSGGPSTDTQYF. In DNA, the CDR3 is TGTGCTAGTGGTTTGGTATGGCGTAGCGGGGGACCTAGCACAGATACGCAGTATTTT.

The chain uses TRBV29-1 and TRBJ1-2; D might be TRBD1 (6 bases). The CDR3 has 13 amino acids. The germline gives CDR1 SQVTM, CDR2 ANQGSEA. Trimming took 6 bases from V and 8 from J, leaving 19 bases between them. The CDR3 reads CSVLQQGQGGYTF. CDR3 sequence (DNA): TGCAGCGTATTGCAACAGGGACAAGGGGGCTACACCTTC.

The CDR3 here is CASSSRGTWYEQYF. As DNA, the CDR3 is TGTGCCAGCAGCTCCCGGGGGACTTGGTACGAGCAGTACTTC. The chain recombines TRBV6-5 with TRBJ2-7, with a possible D match to TRBD2 (6 bases). The CDR3 sequence is 14 residues long. V was pared by 6 bases and J by 4 bases, with 16 bases between. Germline-derived CDR1 and CDR2 are MNHEY and SVGAGI.

J is TRBJ2-1 and V is TRBV20-1; D not certain. The CDR3 is made up of 11 amino acids. Germline assignment: CDR1 DFQATT and CDR2 SNEGSKA (reference sequence). V lost 1 base to trimming and J lost 6 bases, with 4 bases between them. CDR3 amino acids: CSARVINEQFF. DNA of the CDR3: TGCAGTGCTAGAGTCATCAATGAGCAGTTCTTC.

This clone was seen only a few times. This sequence joins TRBV7-9 and TRBJ2-1; D unresolved. Germline CDR1 and CDR2: SEHNR and FQNEAQ (reference sequence). The germline V and J ends were trimmed by 5 bases and 10 bases, with 18 bases remaining between them. The CDR3 spans 14 residues. This CDR3 reads CASSPSYREGEQFF. CDR3 nucleotide sequence: TGTGCCAGCAGCCCGAGTTACCGAGAAGGGGAGCAGTTCTTC.

The chain couples TRBV6-1 to TRBJ2-5; D might be TRBD2 (5 bases). Germline CDR1 reads MNHNS; CDR2 reads SASEGT. Trimming removed 5 bases at V and 1 base at J, with 11 bases between. The CDR3 is 14 residues long. CDR3 DNA sequence: TGTGCCAGCAGTAGCGGACGATTCCAAGAGACCCAGTACTTC. Its translation: CASSSGRFQETQYF.

The chain links TRBV4-3 to TRBJ1-2; D not resolved. V was shortened by 0 bases and J by 4 bases, with 12 bases between the two germline ends. The length of the CDR3 is 15 residues. Germline V CDR1 and CDR2: LGHNA, YSLEER. This CDR3 is CASSQDLRDPYGYTF. CDR3 in DNA: TGCGCCAGCAGCCAAGATCTGAGGGATCCCTATGGCTACACCTTC.

This clone counts as medium-sized. The J gene is TRBJ2-2, the V gene TRBV6-6; TRBD1 agrees at 8 bases. Trimming at V came to 4 bases and at J to 1 base, leaving 2 bases not matched to a gene. Germline V CDR1 and CDR2: MNHNY, SVGAGI (reference sequence). The CDR3 length is 15 residues. CDR3 in DNA: TGTGCCAGCAGTTGGGGGACAGGGAACACCGGGGAGCTGTTTTTT. Amino acids: CASSWGTGNTGELFF.

V usage is TRBV7-3 and J usage is TRBJ2-5; possibly TRBD1 or TRBD2 for D (6 bases each). V was pared by 0 bases and J by 4 bases, with 12 bases between. CDR1 and CDR2 from the germline V gene are SGHTA and FQGTGA. The CDR3 is 15 amino acids. CDR3 in DNA: TGTGCCAGCAGCTTAACGGGGGGCCGGCGAGAGACCCAGTACTTC. This codes for CASSLTGGRRETQYF.

V gene TRBV6-5 combines with J gene TRBJ2-5; no firm D call. V lost 5 bases to trimming and J lost 2 bases, with 12 bases between them. The CDR3 totals 14 residues. Germline CDR1 reads MNHEY; CDR2 reads SVGAGI. CDR3 sequence reads: CASSLNTGQETQYF. DNA of the CDR3: TGTGCCAGCAGTCTGAATACCGGGCAAGAGACCCAGTACTTC.

The rearrangement links TRBV12-5 to TRBJ2-1; 10 nucleotides agree with TRBD1. Germline V gives CDR1 LGHNT, CDR2 FRNRAP. This CDR3 spans 15 amino acids. Trimming removed 5 bases from V and 2 bases from J; junction bases left unmatched: 3. The DNA of the CDR3 is TGTGCTAGTGGTCCCGGACAGGGGGCCTACAATGAGCAGTTCTTC. Protein: CASGPGQGAYNEQFF.

This rearrangement joins TRBV30 to TRBJ1-6, with D perhaps TRBD1 (5 bases). The CDR3 is made up of 14 amino acids. Looked up from germline, CDR1 is GTSNPN and CDR2 is SVGIG (reference sequence). The V and J ends lost 8 bases and 8 bases respectively, with 19 bases between them. In nucleotides, the CDR3 is TGTGCCCAAACCCGGGACGACGGGTATTCACCCCTCCACTTT. It is translated as CAQTRDDGYSPLHF. Looking up the rest from reference TRBV30 and TRBJ1-6 gives the full variable domain: SQTIHQWPATLVQPVGSPLSLECTVEGTSNPNLYWYRQAAGRGLQLLFYSVGIGQISSEVPQNLSASRPQDRQFILSSKKLLLSDSGFYLCAQTRDDGYSPLHFGNGTRLTVT.

CDR3 residues: CASSLTGVTYNEQFF. CDR3 DNA sequence: TGTGCCAGCAGTTTAACGGGGGTAACCTACAATGAGCAGTTCTTC. This chain uses TRBV27 with TRBJ2-1, with D maybe TRBD2 (6 bases). The V gene's germline CDR1 is MNHEY and CDR2 SMNVEV (reference sequence). Trimming shortened V by 2 bases and J by 2 bases, and 10 bases separated the two germline ends. The CDR3 has 15 amino acids.

A few counts support this clone. This sequence joins TRBV27 and TRBJ2-7, with a tentative D call TRBD1 (5 bases). The germline CDR1 and CDR2 sequences are MNHEY and SMNVEV (reference sequence). The CDR3 contains 14 residues. V lost 8 bases and J 6 bases, leaving 20 bases between the germline ends. CDR3 in amino acids: CASANTLMGPEQYF. DNA for the CDR3: TGTGCCAGCGCTAACACTCTAATGGGGCCCGAGCAGTACTTC.

V usage is TRBV11-2 and J usage is TRBJ2-3; a possible D gene is TRBD2 (7 bases). The CDR3 extends over 13 amino acids. The V end lost 7 bases, the J end lost 6 bases, and 14 bases lay between the germline ends. Germline lookup yields CDR1 SGHAT and CDR2 FQNNGV. The CDR3: CASTGGPGDTQYF. In DNA form, the CDR3 reads TGTGCCAGCACCGGGGGGCCGGGTGATACGCAGTATTTT.

The rearrangement links TRBV27 to TRBJ1-3; 10 nucleotides line up with TRBD1. Trimming took 5 bases from V and 4 from J; bases not matched to a gene: 8. CDR3 length equals 16 residues. Germline CDR1 reads MNHEY; CDR2 reads SMNVEV (reference sequence). CDR3 in amino acids: CASSPTGQGKGNTIYF. CDR3 sequence (DNA): TGTGCCAGCAGTCCTACGGGACAGGGGAAAGGAAACACCATATATTTT.

The rearrangement uses TRBV10-3 and TRBJ2-1; D is perhaps TRBD1 or TRBD2 (5 bases each). Trimming removed 6 bases at V and 0 bases at J, with 27 bases between. The CDR3 consists of 20 residues. CDR1 ENHRY and CDR2 SYGVKD come from the germline V gene. This chain's CDR3 is CAISGHYRDQKISSYNEQFF. The CDR3 nucleotides are TGTGCCATCAGCGGGCATTACCGGGACCAAAAGATAAGCTCCTACAATGAGCAGTTCTTC.

The chain recombines TRBV6-5 with TRBJ2-1; TRBD2 agrees at 7 bases. This CDR3 is built from 14 residues. CDR1 MNHEY and CDR2 SVGAGI come from the germline V gene. The V gene end was trimmed by 6 bases and the J gene end by 4 bases; junction bases not matched to a gene: 6. CDR3 DNA sequence: TGTGCCAGCAGCCTCCGACTAGCTTACAATGAGCAGTTCTTC. It is translated as CASSLRLAYNEQFF.

The chain has TRBV13 and TRBJ2-1; no firm D call. This CDR3 is built from 16 residues. Trimming took off 4 bases at V and 7 bases at J, with 20 bases between the two ends. Looked up from germline, CDR1 is PRHDT and CDR2 is FYEKMQ (reference sequence). The CDR3 nucleotides read TGTGCCAGCAGCTCGCTAACGGCCCTTCTAGGGAATGAGCAGTTCTTC. It yields the protein CASSSLTALLGNEQFF.

The chain carries TRBV7-8 and TRBJ2-7, with D perhaps TRBD2 (6 bases). The CDR3 is made up of 16 amino acids. Germline CDR1 is SGHVS and CDR2 is FQNEAQ. The V gene lost 1 base and the J gene lost 1 base, with 14 bases spanning the gap. The CDR3 region is CASSLGGDGASYEQYF. CDR3 DNA sequence: TGTGCCAGCAGCTTAGGCGGGGACGGGGCTTCCTACGAGCAGTACTTC. Looking up the rest from reference TRBV7-8 and TRBJ2-7 gives the full variable domain: GAGVSQSPRYKVAKRGQDVALRCDPISGHVSLFWYQQALGQGPEFLTYFQNEAQLDKSGLPSDRFFAERPEGSVSTLKIQRTQQEDSAVYLCASSLGGDGASYEQYFGPGTRLTVT.

This clone came up a few times. CDR3 DNA: TGCAGCCGACGGAGCAAGTCGGGGGGTTGCACAGATACGCAGTATTTT. Its translation: CSRRSKSGGCTDTQYF. This chain joins TRBV29-1 and TRBJ2-3; 7 nucleotides line up with TRBD2. This CDR3 region has 16 residues. V dropped 8 bases and J dropped 1; count of bases not matched to a gene: 15. Per germline, CDR1 SQVTM and CDR2 ANQGSEA.

This sequence joins TRBV5-1 and TRBJ2-7; D is undetermined. Trimming left V 0 bases short and J 3 bases short, with 7 bases between. Per the germline V gene, CDR1 is SGHRS and CDR2 is YFSETQ. This CDR3 comprises 13 residues. The CDR3: CASSLGQDYEQYF. CDR3 DNA sequence: TGCGCCAGCAGCTTGGGGCAGGACTACGAGCAGTACTTC.

The chain combines TRBV6-5 with TRBJ2-5, with D possibly being TRBD1 (5 bases). CDR1 is MNHEY and CDR2 is SVGAGI in the germline V gene. The V end was cut by 3 bases, the J end by 7 bases, with 18 bases between. The CDR3 length is 15 residues. The DNA of the CDR3 is TGTGCCAGCAGTTATCGGACGACGGGTAGGGGGACCCAGTACTTC. The encoded protein is CASSYRTTGRGTQYF.

The rearrangement joins TRBV14 to TRBJ2-7; 8 nucleotides align to TRBD1. Losses at the gene ends were 4 bases for V and 4 bases for J; bases not matched to a gene: 3. This CDR3 region has 13 residues. Germline lookup yields CDR1 SGHDN and CDR2 FVKESK. CDR3 nucleotide sequence: TGTGCCAGCAGCCCTCGGACAGGGTACGAGCAGTACTTC. It specifies CASSPRTGYEQYF.

The chain couples TRBV5-5 to TRBJ2-3, with D unresolved. CDR3 length: 15 amino acids. CDR1 SGHKS and CDR2 YYEKEE come from the germline V gene (reference sequence). Trimming stripped 4 bases from V and 1 base from J, with 13 bases between. CDR3 DNA sequence: TGTGCCAGCAGCGGGGTTTTGGTCGGCACAGATACGCAGTATTTT. The encoded protein is CASSGVLVGTDTQYF. The variable domain in full, completed from reference TRBV5-5 and TRBJ2-3, reads DAGVTQSPTHLIKTRGQQVTLRCSPISGHKSVSWYQQVLGQGPQFIFQYYEKEERGRGNFPDRFSARQFPNYSSELNVNALLLGDSALYLCASSGVLVGTDTQYFGPGTRLTVL.